The T cell receptor (beta chain) described here comes from a study of identical twins. This clonotype was detected ten times or more. Its specificity is not known. TCRdb reprocessed the 5' RACE reads via MiXCR and lists one record per CDR3 protein. Among hundreds of thousands of distinct CDR3 sequences listed, approximately 24% were seen once. Study-wide results and caveats: Out-of-frame alpha sequences common to twins were enriched for low generation probability.

In addition, the sample was reused for a study of T cells expressing NK-cell markers.

Material: CD4+ T cells sorted from blood. This clonotype was sampled from a young woman in good health.

This CDR3 is CSAGDRGLGQPQHF. The CDR3 nucleotides read TGCAGTGCTGGCGACAGGGGGCTGGGGCAGCCCCAGCATTTT. J is TRBJ1-5 and V is TRBV20-1, with 10 bases lining up with TRBD1. The V segment lost 5 bases and the J segment 7 bases; nucleotides outside the gene matches: 8. The germline V gene encodes CDR1 DFQATT and CDR2 SNEGSKA (reference sequence). This CDR3 contains 14 residues.